This is a list of T cell receptor beta chains from one sample in a study of cytomegalovirus exposure and HLA in healthy donors. Assay used: immunoSEQ multiplex PCR; TCRdb lists only in-frame clones, some missing. The repertoire holds some 180,000 clones, with around 80% as singletons. The sample consisted of PBMCs. These TCRs come from a girl between 10 and 17 years old in good health and CMV-seropositive. CDR3s include the opening cysteine and the closing phenylalanine or tryptophan. Fields, in order: CDR3 DNA, CDR3 protein, V gene, D gene, J gene, clone size. A D gene is named only where the DNA matches it firmly. Not every row has a clone size; where given, it reads once, few, many or a size class.

CDR3 DNA: TGTGCCAGCAGCCAAGACGCCCGAGGGCCAGAGCAGTTCTTC
CDR3 protein: CASSQDARGPEQFF
V gene: TRBV4-2
D gene: -
J gene: TRBJ2-1
clone size: -

CDR3 DNA: TGTGCCAGCAGCCCGTGGGACAGGGGTGGCACTGAAGCTTTCTTT
CDR3 protein: CASSPWDRGGTEAFF
V gene: TRBV7-8
D gene: TRBD1
J gene: TRBJ1-1
clone size: -

CDR3 DNA: TGTGCCAGCAGCGCTAGGGTAGGACAGGGTTTAGGCAATGAGCAGTTCTTC
CDR3 protein: CASSARVGQGLGNEQFF
V gene: TRBV7-9
D gene: TRBD1
J gene: TRBJ2-1
clone size: once

CDR3 DNA: TGCGCCAGCAGCCCTACGACTAGCGGGAGGCGAGAGACCCAGTACTTC
CDR3 protein: CASSPTTSGRRETQYF
V gene: TRBV4-1
D gene: TRBD2
J gene: TRBJ2-5
clone size: -

CDR3 DNA: TGTGCCACCTCCCCCCCGGGGACAGGGCTGGAGGACTATGGCTACACCTTC
CDR3 protein: CATSPPGTGLEDYGYTF
V gene: TRBV27
D gene: TRBD1
J gene: TRBJ1-2
clone size: -

CDR3 DNA: TGTGCCAGCAGTTACTCGCCAGGCCCTAGCACAGATACGCAGTATTTT
CDR3 protein: CASSYSPGPSTDTQYF
V gene: TRBV6-5
D gene: -
J gene: TRBJ2-3
clone size: once

CDR3 DNA: TGTGCCAGCAGTGTCAAAATCCGAGGCTCCTACGAGCAGTACTTC
CDR3 protein: CASSVKIRGSYEQYF
V gene: TRBV25-1
D gene: -
J gene: TRBJ2-7
clone size: -

CDR3 DNA: TGCGCCAGCAGGAGGGAATCGTGGAGGGGAACTGAAGCTTTCTTT
CDR3 protein: CASRRESWRGTEAFF
V gene: TRBV5-1
D gene: -
J gene: TRBJ1-1
clone size: -

CDR3 DNA: TGTGCCAGCAGTAAACCAGGGGGCACTGAAGCTTTCTTT
CDR3 protein: CASSKPGGTEAFF
V gene: TRBV27
D gene: TRBD1
J gene: TRBJ1-1
clone size: -

CDR3 DNA: TGCAGCGTTGTACGACAGCTGAACACTGAAGCTTTCTTT
CDR3 protein: CSVVRQLNTEAFF
V gene: TRBV29-1
D gene: -
J gene: TRBJ1-1
clone size: -

CDR3 DNA: TGCGCCAGCAGCTTGGCCGTGTCTTACACCGGGGAGCTGTTTTTT
CDR3 protein: CASSLAVSYTGELFF
V gene: TRBV5-1
D gene: -
J gene: TRBJ2-2
clone size: -

CDR3 DNA: TGCGCCAGCAGCTTGGAGCAGGGAGGCGCCTATGGCTACACCTTC
CDR3 protein: CASSLEQGGAYGYTF
V gene: TRBV5-1
D gene: -
J gene: TRBJ1-2
clone size: few

CDR3 DNA: TGTGCTAGCAGCTCGCTGGGACTATTCCCGGGTACGCAGTATTTT
CDR3 protein: CASSSLGLFPGTQYF
V gene: TRBV7-7
D gene: TRBD2
J gene: TRBJ2-3
clone size: -

CDR3 DNA: TGTGCCATCAGCGAACGGGGAACAGGGGAAAGGGAAAAACTGTTTTTT
CDR3 protein: CAISERGTGEREKLFF
V gene: TRBV10-3
D gene: TRBD1
J gene: TRBJ1-4
clone size: -

CDR3 DNA: TGCGCCAGCAGCTTTTTACGGGAAGAGACCCAGTACTTC
CDR3 protein: CASSFLREETQYF
V gene: TRBV5-1
D gene: -
J gene: TRBJ2-5
clone size: -

CDR3 DNA: TGCGCCAGCAGTGAATTATCGTACAGGGGGGCCCAACATAGCAATCAGCCCCAGCATTTT
CDR3 protein: CASSELSYRGAQHSNQPQHF
V gene: TRBV10-1
D gene: TRBD1
J gene: TRBJ1-5
clone size: -

CDR3 DNA: TGTGCCAGCTCACCATCTGAAGTTGCCAGCTCCTACAATGAGCAGTTCTTC
CDR3 protein: CASSPSEVASSYNEQFF
V gene: TRBV18
D gene: -
J gene: TRBJ2-1
clone size: -

CDR3 DNA: TGCGCCAGCAGCTTGGACCCCGGGACAGGGGTTAACCCCCTCCACTTT
CDR3 protein: CASSLDPGTGVNPLHF
V gene: TRBV5-1
D gene: TRBD1
J gene: TRBJ1-6
clone size: once

CDR3 DNA: TGTGCCAGCAGCTCGGAGGGCTATAGCGGGAATGAGCAGTTCTTC
CDR3 protein: CASSSEGYSGNEQFF
V gene: TRBV5-5
D gene: TRBD2
J gene: TRBJ2-1
clone size: -

CDR3 DNA: TGTGCCAGCAGTTATTCCCGGGTAGGCACTGAAGCTTTCTTT
CDR3 protein: CASSYSRVGTEAFF
V gene: TRBV6-5
D gene: -
J gene: TRBJ1-1
clone size: -

CDR3 DNA: TGCGCCAGCAGCCTCTACGGGGGGACAGGGGTAGGAGGTACGCAGTATTTT
CDR3 protein: CASSLYGGTGVGGTQYF
V gene: TRBV4-3
D gene: TRBD1
J gene: TRBJ2-3
clone size: -

CDR3 DNA: TGTGCCAGCAGTTTATCTTCGACCTGCCCGGCGGGCCACACAGATACGCAGTATTTT
CDR3 protein: CASSLSSTCPAGHTDTQYF
V gene: TRBV27
D gene: -
J gene: TRBJ2-3
clone size: -

CDR3 DNA: TGTGCCAGCAGCGCGGACAGGGAGAATGGCTACACCTTC
CDR3 protein: CASSADRENGYTF
V gene: TRBV5-6
D gene: TRBD1
J gene: TRBJ1-2
clone size: few

CDR3 DNA: TGCGCCAGCAGCTTGGGACAGGGGGCCTCCTACGAGCAGTACTTC
CDR3 protein: CASSLGQGASYEQYF
V gene: TRBV5-1
D gene: TRBD1
J gene: TRBJ2-7
clone size: -

CDR3 DNA: TGCAGCGTTGAACCGGACAGGGAAGACGAGCAGTACTTC
CDR3 protein: CSVEPDREDEQYF
V gene: TRBV29-1
D gene: TRBD1
J gene: TRBJ2-7
clone size: once

CDR3 DNA: TGTGCTAGTGGTGAGGGGGTCGGGGAGCTGTTTTTT
CDR3 protein: CASGEGVGELFF
V gene: TRBV12-5
D gene: -
J gene: TRBJ2-2
clone size: -

CDR3 DNA: TGCAGCGTAGGGACTAGCGGGGGGCCCGAGGACTTC
CDR3 protein: CSVGTSGGPEDF
V gene: TRBV29-1
D gene: TRBD2
J gene: TRBJ2-7
clone size: -

CDR3 DNA: TGTGCCAGCAGCTCGACAGGGGGCCAAAAGGAGACCCAGTACTTC
CDR3 protein: CASSSTGGQKETQYF
V gene: TRBV11-3
D gene: TRBD1
J gene: TRBJ2-5
clone size: few

CDR3 DNA: TGTGCCAGCAGGCAGACGGGACAGGGGTATGAAAAACTGTTTTTT
CDR3 protein: CASRQTGQGYEKLFF
V gene: TRBV14
D gene: TRBD1
J gene: TRBJ1-4
clone size: -

CDR3 DNA: TGTGCCAGCAGTGAAAATTATAGTAGCAGGAGGAAGTACTTC
CDR3 protein: CASSENYSSRRKYF
V gene: TRBV6-1
D gene: -
J gene: TRBJ2-7
clone size: -

CDR3 DNA: TGTGCCAGTGGGACAGGGGCCACAGATACGCAGTATTTT
CDR3 protein: CASGTGATDTQYF
V gene: TRBV7-9
D gene: TRBD1
J gene: TRBJ2-3
clone size: -

CDR3 DNA: TGTGCCAGCAGCTTGCAGGGTTCCGGGGAGCTGTTTTTT
CDR3 protein: CASSLQGSGELFF
V gene: TRBV5-4
D gene: -
J gene: TRBJ2-2
clone size: -

CDR3 DNA: TGTGCCAGCAGCACCCGGGGTGGAGGGTACGACTATGGCTACACCTTC
CDR3 protein: CASSTRGGGYDYGYTF
V gene: TRBV9
D gene: -
J gene: TRBJ1-2
clone size: -

CDR3 DNA: TGCGCCAGCAGCTTAGGACAGGGGGACGTGACCCAGTACTTC
CDR3 protein: CASSLGQGDVTQYF
V gene: TRBV5-1
D gene: TRBD1
J gene: TRBJ2-5
clone size: -